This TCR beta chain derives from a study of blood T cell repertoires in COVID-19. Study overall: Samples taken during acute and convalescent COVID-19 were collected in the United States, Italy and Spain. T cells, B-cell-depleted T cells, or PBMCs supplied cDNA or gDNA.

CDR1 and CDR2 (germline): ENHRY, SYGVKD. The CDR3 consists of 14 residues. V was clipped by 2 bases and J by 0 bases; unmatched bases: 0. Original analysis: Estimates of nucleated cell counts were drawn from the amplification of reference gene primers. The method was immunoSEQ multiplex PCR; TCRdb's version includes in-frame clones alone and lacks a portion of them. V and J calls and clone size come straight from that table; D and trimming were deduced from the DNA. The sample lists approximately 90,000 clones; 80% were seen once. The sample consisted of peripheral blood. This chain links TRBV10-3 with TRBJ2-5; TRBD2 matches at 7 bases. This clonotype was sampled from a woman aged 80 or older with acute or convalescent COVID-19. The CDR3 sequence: CAISEGLDQETQYF. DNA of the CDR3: TGTGCCATCAGTGAGGGACTAGACCAAGAGACCCAGTACTTC.